This T cell receptor (beta chain) derives from a study of OX40 agonist ivuxolimab in advanced cancers. Whole-study context: A partial response was reached by three patients: one with hepatocellular carcinoma and two with cutaneous melanoma. General study results and limits: On average, CD8+ T cells had more expanded clones than CD4+. Low normalized T-cell clonal expansion was additionally recorded for some nonresponders.

Remarks on this clone: Its antigen is unknown.

Some clones are missing from TCRdb's copy, which holds only in-frame ones; the method was immunoSEQ multiplex PCR. The sample contains more than 50,000 clones, approximately 91% of which appear only once. Between the trimmed V and J ends, which lost 0 bases and 6 bases, there was a span of 15 bases. CDR1 is SGHRS and CDR2 is YFSETQ in the germline V gene. The CDR3 loop spans 15 amino acids. The sample in question was CD4+ or CD8+ T cells sorted from blood, obtained in a trial of the OX40 agonist ivuxolimab. The receptor's source is an adult with an advanced solid tumor such as melanoma, head and neck, liver or kidney cancer. J is TRBJ1-1 and V is TRBV5-1; tentative D call: TRBD1 (6 bases). CDR3 DNA: TGCGCCAGCAGCTTGGCAGGACAGCTAGATCCTGAAGCTTTCTTT. Encoded protein: CASSLAGQLDPEAFF.